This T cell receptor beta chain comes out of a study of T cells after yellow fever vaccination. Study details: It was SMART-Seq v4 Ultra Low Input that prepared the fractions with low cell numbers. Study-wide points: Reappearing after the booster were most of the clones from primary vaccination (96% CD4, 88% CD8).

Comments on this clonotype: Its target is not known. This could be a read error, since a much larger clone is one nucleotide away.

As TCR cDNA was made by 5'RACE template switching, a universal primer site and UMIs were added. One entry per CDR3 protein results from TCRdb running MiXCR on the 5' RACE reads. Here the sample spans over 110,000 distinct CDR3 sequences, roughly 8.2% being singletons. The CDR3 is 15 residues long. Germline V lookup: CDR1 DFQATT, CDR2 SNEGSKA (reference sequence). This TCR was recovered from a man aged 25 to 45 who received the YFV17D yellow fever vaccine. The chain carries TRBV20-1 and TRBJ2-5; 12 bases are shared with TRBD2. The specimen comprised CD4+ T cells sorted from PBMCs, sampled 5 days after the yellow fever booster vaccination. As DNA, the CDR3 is TGCACTGCTAGACAGACTAGCGGGAGACAAGAGACCCAGTACTTC. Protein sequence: CTARQTSGRQETQYF.